These T cell receptor beta chains were read from a single sample in a study of blood T cell repertoires in COVID-19. Produced via immunoSEQ multiplex PCR; TCRdb's table is partial and in-frame only. The sample has around 60,000 clones; about 86% are singletons. Sequences were obtained from peripheral blood. The receptors shown here come from a human donor in a cohort sampled during active COVID-19. Both conserved end residues are part of each CDR3. A D gene is named only where the DNA matches it firmly. Clone size, where shown, is once, few, many, or a class for clones that have expanded.

>TRBV30|TRBJ1-1|.|.
CAWSERSQAFF
TGTGCCTGGAGTGAAAGGAGTCAAGCTTTCTTT
>TRBV7-2|TRBJ1-2|.|.
CASTPSQNYGYTF
TGTGCCAGCACCCCCTCTCAGAACTATGGCTACACCTTC
>TRBV12-3/TRBV12-4|TRBJ1-1|TRBD1|.
CASKGRDRGAFF
TGTGCCAGCAAAGGCCGGGACAGAGGAGCTTTCTTT
>TRBV19|TRBJ1-3|.|.
CASSIGRGKENTIYF
TGTGCCAGTAGTATTGGCAGGGGAAAGGAAAACACCATATATTTT
>TRBV28|TRBJ1-6|TRBD1|.
CASSLGRRRGRNNSPLHF
TGTGCCAGCAGTTTAGGCCGACGCAGGGGGCGAAATAATTCACCCCTCCACTTT
>TRBV2|TRBJ2-1|.|.
CASSEGTGYNEQFF
TGTGCCAGCAGTGAAGGTACAGGGTATAATGAGCAGTTCTTC
>TRBV9|TRBJ2-2|TRBD1|.
CASSALQGTNTGELFF
TGTGCCAGCAGCGCTTTACAGGGGACGAACACCGGGGAGCTGTTTTTT
>TRBV6-5|TRBJ2-7|.|.
CASMRLDSYEQYF
TGTGCCAGCATGCGGTTAGATTCCTACGAGCAGTACTTC
>TRBV4-1|TRBJ1-2|.|.
CASSQSGGGWDGYTF
TGCGCCAGCAGCCAAAGTGGCGGGGGCTGGGATGGCTACACCTTC
>TRBV10-2|TRBJ1-1|.|once
CASRRGPARDTEAFF
TGCGCCAGCAGGCGGGGGCCCGCCAGGGACACTGAAGCTTTCTTT
>TRBV5-1|TRBJ2-1|TRBD2|.
CASSPRTSYNEQFF
TGCGCCAGCAGCCCCCGGACTAGCTACAATGAGCAGTTCTTC
>TRBV5-5|TRBJ2-6|TRBD1|.
CASSLRTGGGSGANVLTF
TGTGCCAGCAGCTTGCGGACAGGGGGAGGCTCTGGGGCCAACGTCCTGACTTTC
>TRBV6-6|TRBJ2-1|.|.
CASSTDSYFSYNEQFF
TGTGCCAGCAGTACCGACTCGTATTTCTCCTACAATGAGCAGTTCTTC
>TRBV7-2|TRBJ2-1|.|.
CASSLMLLGGEQFF
TGTGCCAGCAGCTTAATGCTACTAGGGGGTGAGCAGTTCTTC
>TRBV3-1/TRBV3-2|TRBJ1-4|TRBD1|.
CASSQDWTGGGEKLFF
TGTGCCAGCAGCCAAGATTGGACAGGGGGCGGTGAAAAACTGTTTTTT
>TRBV21-1|TRBJ1-2|.|.
CASSKGRDRVGYGYTF
TGTGCCAGCAGCAAAGGGCGGGACAGGGTCGGCTATGGCTACACCTTC
>TRBV5-6|TRBJ1-4|.|.
CASSLAGSPNEKLFF
TGTGCCAGCAGCTTGGCGGGTTCCCCTAATGAAAAACTGTTTTTT
>TRBV6-6|TRBJ2-7|TRBD2|.
CASNPTSGSSYEQYF
TGTGCCAGCAACCCAACTAGCGGGAGCTCCTACGAGCAGTACTTC
>TRBV3-1/TRBV3-2|TRBJ1-2|.|.
CASSPEYSRNYGYTF
TGTGCCAGCAGCCCAGAGTACAGTAGGAACTATGGCTACACCTTC
>TRBV5-6|TRBJ2-7|TRBD1|.
CASSFYRDRGLMEQYF
TGTGCCAGCAGCTTCTACCGGGACAGGGGGCTAATGGAGCAGTACTTC
>TRBV5-5|TRBJ1-1|.|.
CASSRRGNTEAFF
TGTGCCAGCAGCCGCAGGGGAAACACTGAAGCTTTCTTT
>TRBV7-6|TRBJ1-5|.|.
CASSLAGAHQPQHF
TGTGCCAGCAGCTTAGCAGGGGCACATCAGCCCCAGCATTTT
>TRBV7-9|TRBJ2-3|TRBD2|.
CASSFTSGFTDTQYF
TGTGCCAGCAGCTTCACTAGCGGGTTTACAGATACGCAGTATTTT
>TRBV3-1/TRBV3-2|TRBJ2-7|.|few
CASSTSYEQYF
TGTGCCAGCAGCACATCCTACGAGCAGTACTTC
>TRBV7-9|TRBJ2-5|.|.
CASSSNSGPSQETQYF
TGTGCCAGCAGCAGTAATAGCGGTCCCTCCCAAGAGACCCAGTACTTC
>TRBV7-9|TRBJ1-2|TRBD1|.
CASSWTGTGGNGYTF
TGTGCCAGCAGCTGGACCGGGACAGGGGGTAATGGCTACACCTTC
>TRBV12-3/TRBV12-4|TRBJ2-5|.|.
CASRQGHGETQYF
TGTGCCAGCAGGCAGGGGCACGGAGAGACCCAGTACTTC
>TRBV5-4|TRBJ1-4|TRBD1|.
CASGTATNEKLFF
TGTGCCAGCGGGACAGCAACTAATGAAAAACTGTTTTTT
>TRBV11-2|TRBJ1-6|TRBD1|.
CASSSAGTGDSPLHF
TGTGCCAGCAGCTCAGCCGGGACAGGGGATTCACCCCTCCACTTT
>TRBV24-1|TRBJ2-3|TRBD2|.
CATSDRWTSGGGTDTQYF
TGTGCCACCAGTGATCGATGGACTAGCGGGGGGGGGACAGATACGCAGTATTTT
>TRBV19|TRBJ2-6|.|few
CASSTSGANVLTF
TGTGCCAGTAGTACGTCTGGGGCCAACGTCCTGACTTTC
>TRBV9|TRBJ1-2|.|.
CASSRTENYGYTF
TGTGCCAGCAGCCGGACAGAGAACTATGGCTACACCTTC
>TRBV18|TRBJ1-4|.|once
CASSPPTGRGEKLFF
TGTGCCAGCTCACCACCGACAGGTCGGGGAGAAAAACTGTTTTTT
>TRBV7-2|TRBJ1-6|.|.
CASIPGHHNSPLHF
TGTGCCAGCATCCCCGGACACCATAATTCACCCCTCCACTTT
>TRBV27|TRBJ2-7|.|.
CASSPRLGSYEQYF
TGTGCCAGCAGTCCAAGGTTGGGCTCGTACGAGCAGTACTTC
>TRBV5-4|TRBJ2-2|TRBD2|.
CASSRVTLSGGLNTGELFF
TGTGCCAGCAGCCGCGTTACCCTGTCGGGAGGACTAAACACCGGGGAGCTGTTTTTT
>TRBV18|TRBJ2-7|TRBD1|.
CASSPGQGGVF
TGTGCCAGCTCACCGGGACAGGGTGGGGTCTTC
>TRBV9|TRBJ2-5|.|.
CASSEGHTFEETQYF
TGTGCCAGCAGCGAGGGACACACATTCGAAGAGACCCAGTACTTC
>TRBV7-8|TRBJ2-1|.|.
CASTRRPAGLSDEQFF
TGTGCCAGCACCAGACGGCCGGCGGGACTGTCGGATGAGCAGTTCTTC
>TRBV5-1|TRBJ2-7|.|few
CASSHPPIGGTIYEQYF
TGCGCCAGCAGCCACCCGCCGATCGGCGGCACAATCTACGAGCAGTACTTC
>TRBV18|TRBJ2-3|.|.
CASSPQAGRITDTQYF
TGTGCCAGCTCACCACAGGCAGGGAGGATTACAGATACGCAGTATTTT
>TRBV10-1|TRBJ2-2|.|.
CASSLGGGLNTGELFF
TGCGCCAGCAGCCTAGGAGGAGGGCTGAACACCGGGGAGCTGTTTTTT
>TRBV20-1|TRBJ1-2|TRBD1|.
CSADRDGYTF
TGCAGTGCAGACAGGGACGGCTACACCTTC
>TRBV6-6|TRBJ2-2|TRBD2|.
CASSLLAGGPNTGELFF
TGTGCCAGCAGTCTTCTAGCGGGAGGGCCAAACACCGGGGAGCTGTTTTTT
>TRBV27|TRBJ2-5|.|.
CASSRAGPKETQYF
TGTGCCAGCAGTCGGGCGGGGCCTAAAGAGACCCAGTACTTC